The 20 T cell receptor beta chains reported below all come from one sample, sequenced in a study of T-cell memory formation after mild COVID-19. TCRdb re-analysed the 5' RACE reads in MiXCR, keeping a single row per CDR3 protein. The sample lists 250,000 to 400,000 distinct CDR3 sequences, approximately 14% occurring once. Sample: PBMCs or a T cell subset sorted from them (not recorded which). The receptors shown here come from a young man who had mild COVID-19 (a few samples of this study predate the infection). Cell type and time point are not known.

V gene TRBV19 combines with J gene TRBJ2-5; 8 bases fit TRBD1. J was trimmed by 0 bases and V by 4 bases; bases with no gene match: 7. CDR1 is LNHDA and CDR2 is SQIVND in the germline V gene (reference sequence). The CDR3 loop spans 16 amino acids. The CDR3: CASSNPTGAYQETQYF. In DNA form, the CDR3 reads TGTGCCAGTAGTAACCCGACAGGGGCGTACCAAGAGACCCAGTACTTC.

The chain links TRBV9 to TRBJ1-1; TRBD1 matches 8 bases. CDR1 and CDR2 (germline): SGDLS, YYNGEE. J gave up 2 bases and V 2 bases, and 5 bases lay outside the gene matches. The CDR3 is 15 residues long. The CDR3 bases are TGTGCCAGCAGCGTCTCCGGGACAGGCAACACTGAAGCTTTCTTT. This codes for CASSVSGTGNTEAFF. The full variable domain, in which reference TRBV9 and TRBJ1-1 provide the parts outside the CDR3, is DSGVTQTPKHLITATGQRVTLRCSPRSGDLSVYWYQQSLDQGLQFLIQYYNGEERAKGNILERFSAQQFPDLHSELNLSSLELGDSALYFCASSVSGTGNTEAFFGQGTRLTVV.

This clonotype came up a few times. The V and J genes are TRBV10-3 and TRBJ2-5; D remains unclear. Trimming removed 2 bases at V and 2 bases at J, with 9 bases between. Germline V CDR1 and CDR2: ENHRY, SYGVKD. The CDR3 consists of 14 residues. As DNA, the CDR3 is TGTGCCATCAGTGAGAGTAGCTCACAAGAGACCCAGTACTTC. Its translation is CAISESSSQETQYF.

The chain employs TRBV2 and TRBJ2-1, with 7 bases matching TRBD1. CDR3 length: 11 amino acids. Trimming took 5 bases from V and 12 from J; bases not matched to a gene: 4. Looked up from germline, CDR1 is SNHLY and CDR2 is FYNNEI. The CDR3 loop is CASSQGERQFF. The CDR3 DNA reads as TGTGCCAGCAGTCAGGGGGAGCGGCAGTTCTTC.

Only a few counts were recorded for this clonotype. In DNA, the CDR3 is TGTGCCAGCAGCTGGGACAGAGACTTGAGAGATACGCAGTATTTT. Translated, it gives CASSWDRDLRDTQYF. The chain is built from TRBV6-6 and TRBJ2-3; 7 bases match TRBD1. J lost 5 bases, V lost 6 bases, and 11 bases had no gene match. The length of the CDR3 is 15 residues. Germline CDR1 MNHNY, CDR2 SVGAGI (reference sequence).

The chain employs TRBV27 and TRBJ1-1; 10 bases fit TRBD1. V lost 1 base and J lost 5; bases outside the gene matches: 4. Germline lookup yields CDR1 MNHEY and CDR2 SMNVEV (reference sequence). This CDR3 is 15 amino acids long. CDR3 region: CASSLYGTGETEAFF. CDR3 nucleotides: TGTGCCAGCAGTTTATACGGGACAGGGGAAACTGAAGCTTTCTTT.

This clonotype was counted a few times. The genes are TRBV20-1 and TRBJ2-3; D might be TRBD1 (6 bases). Germline CDR1 reads DFQATT; CDR2 reads SNEGSKA (reference sequence). This CDR3 spans 12 amino acids. V was trimmed by 3 bases and J by 3 bases, leaving 7 bases between them. CDR3 DNA: TGCAGTGCTAGTACAGGGACAGATACGCAGTATTTT. Translating gives CSASTGTDTQYF.

This chain uses TRBV6-5 with TRBJ1-4; the D is unclear. The CDR3 runs to 11 residues. V was clipped by 5 bases and J by 8 bases, with 6 bases between them. From germline, CDR1 is MNHEY and CDR2 SVGAGI. CDR3 nucleotide sequence: TGTGCCAGCAGTAGCGGGGAAAAACTGTTTTTT. This sequence encodes CASSSGEKLFF.

The chain couples TRBV6-5 to TRBJ1-1, with no clear D. There are 17 residues in the CDR3. CDR1 MNHEY and CDR2 SVGAGI come from the germline V gene. Trimming stripped 2 bases from V and 4 bases from J, with 20 bases between. For the CDR3, the DNA is TGTGCCAGCAGTTACGTGGCCCAGGTGGGTGGGTTCACTGAAGCTTTCTTT. Translating gives CASSYVAQVGGFTEAFF.

This chain uses TRBV6-2 or TRBV6-3 with TRBJ1-2, with D unresolved. In germline, CDR1 is MNHEY, CDR2 SVGEGT. CDR3 length: 15 amino acids. Between the trimmed V and J ends, which lost 2 bases and 8 bases, there was a span of 18 bases. CDR3 protein: CASSYPNPRRVGYTF. CDR3 sequence (DNA): TGTGCCAGCAGTTACCCAAACCCCCGTCGAGTAGGCTACACCTTC.

The chain couples TRBV6-5 to TRBJ1-2; tentatively, D is TRBD1 (6 bases). V dropped 5 bases and J dropped 9 bases, with 13 bases sitting between them. This CDR3 is built from 12 residues. Germline V lookup: CDR1 MNHEY, CDR2 SVGAGI. This chain's CDR3 is CASSQDRLRYTF. In DNA form, the CDR3 reads TGTGCCAGCAGTCAGGACAGATTGCGCTACACCTTC.

This clonotype showed up just a few times. This chain uses TRBV2 with TRBJ2-7; a possible D gene is TRBD2 (6 bases). Germline CDR1 and CDR2: SNHLY and FYNNEI. V was shortened by 1 base and J by 5 bases, with 15 bases between the two germline ends. CDR3 length equals 15 residues. DNA for the CDR3: TGTGCCAGCAGTGAAGGGGGCGGAGGGCTCGACGAGCAGTACGTC. As protein: CASSEGGGGLDEQYV.

The rearrangement joins TRBV6-6 to TRBJ1-1; D uncertain. Germline V lookup: CDR1 MNHNY, CDR2 SVGAGI (reference sequence). Trimming removed 6 bases at V and 5 bases at J, with 10 bases between. The CDR3 sequence is 12 residues long. CDR3 residues: CASSRGWTEAFF. The CDR3 coding sequence is TGTGCCAGCAGCCGCGGTTGGACTGAAGCTTTCTTT.

The chain links TRBV4-1 to TRBJ2-7; the D call may be TRBD1 or TRBD2 (6 bases each). From germline, CDR1 is MGHRA and CDR2 YSYEKL. There are 16 residues in the CDR3. V gave up 4 bases and J gave up 2 bases, with 18 bases separating them. The CDR3 loop reads CASSLGTLPGAYEQYF. CDR3 nucleotides: TGCGCCAGCAGCCTAGGGACACTACCGGGGGCCTACGAGCAGTACTTC.

This clonotype was counted a few times. The chain is built from TRBV5-1 and TRBJ2-1, with D possibly being TRBD2 (7 bases). V dropped 1 base and J dropped 7 bases, with 15 bases sitting between them. Germline V gene lookup returns CDR1 SGHRS and CDR2 YFSETQ. The CDR3 length is 15 residues. The CDR3 nucleotides are TGCGCCAGCAGCTTGTTGGGGGGGCGACAAAATGAGCAGTTCTTC. It encodes CASSLLGGRQNEQFF.

This clonotype was counted a few times. The chain carries TRBV9 and TRBJ2-1; TRBD2 agrees at 10 bases. The trim removed 4 bases at V and 10 bases at J, leaving 14 bases unmatched. Germline CDR1 is SGDLS and CDR2 is YYNGEE. This CDR3 comprises 16 residues. This chain's CDR3 is CASSPPLAGVQSEQFF. The DNA of the CDR3 is TGTGCCAGCAGCCCGCCCCTAGCGGGGGTCCAGTCGGAGCAGTTCTTC. The variable domain in full, completed from reference TRBV9 and TRBJ2-1, reads DSGVTQTPKHLITATGQRVTLRCSPRSGDLSVYWYQQSLDQGLQFLIQYYNGEERAKGNILERFSAQQFPDLHSELNLSSLELGDSALYFCASSPPLAGVQSEQFFGPGTRLTVL.

The chain has TRBV7-6 and TRBJ2-6; the match to TRBD2 covers 9 bases. V dropped 10 bases and J dropped 4; count of bases not matched to a gene: 17. Germline CDR1 SGHVS, CDR2 FNYEAQ. The CDR3 is 18 amino acids. CDR3 region: CAIRPEAGGAPGANVLTF. CDR3 nucleotides: TGTGCCATCCGTCCCGAGGCGGGGGGGGCGCCCGGGGCCAACGTCCTGACTTTC. Looking up the rest from reference TRBV7-6 and TRBJ2-6 gives the full variable domain: GAGVSQSPRYKVTKRGQDVALRCDPISGHVSLYWYRQALGQGPEFLTYFNYEAQQDKSGLPNDRFSAERPEGSISTLTIQRTEQRDSAMYRCAIRPEAGGAPGANVLTFGAGSRLTVL.

The chain links TRBV6-1 to TRBJ2-3, with D tentatively TRBD2 (5 bases). V shed 2 bases and J shed 2 bases, with 11 bases lying between them. The length of the CDR3 is 15 residues. Germline loops: CDR1 MNHNS, CDR2 SASEGT. The CDR3 DNA reads as TGTGCCAGCAGTGAACTGCCTAGCTTCACAGATACGCAGTATTTT. It codes for CASSELPSFTDTQYF.

V is TRBV6-2 or TRBV6-3 and J is TRBJ1-1; D unresolved. The germline V and J ends were trimmed by 5 bases and 0 bases, with 16 bases remaining between them. The CDR3 runs 16 residues. Germline CDR1 is MNHEY and CDR2 is SVGEGT. The CDR3 nucleotides read TGTGCCAGCAGTATGAGGGTGGGGAGCATGAACACTGAAGCTTTCTTT. Protein product: CASSMRVGSMNTEAFF.

This clonotype was seen only a few times. This chain links TRBV12-3 or TRBV12-4 with TRBJ2-3, with D possibly being TRBD1 (6 bases). Trimming shortened V by 3 bases and J by 1 base, and 8 bases separated the two germline ends. The CDR3 is 14 residues long. CDR3: CASSFEGGTDTQYF. CDR3 nucleotide sequence: TGTGCCAGCAGTTTCGAGGGGGGCACAGATACGCAGTATTTT.